This T cell receptor (beta chain) was identified during a study of shared clonotypes between healthy human individuals. The CDR3 sequence is 13 residues long. Per the germline V gene, CDR1 is MNHNS and CDR2 is SASEGT. With 6 bases removed from V and 9 bases from J, the gap between germline ends came to 15 bases. Only CD45RO-negative cells positively selected for CCR7 counted as naive CD8 cells, so terminally differentiated effector memory CD45RA+ cells were excluded. Authors' analysis steps: Junction-only sequences without quality scores came from ImmunoSEQ, so filtering differed. Measured with immunoSEQ multiplex PCR; TCRdb has only the in-frame clones, and not every one. V, J and clone size are taken as reported in that table, and D and trimming were inferred from the DNA itself. The top ten hold under 0.3% of the sample, which has roughly 770,000 clones, 96% seen once.

This receptor was obtained from a man aged 30 to 45 in good health. The rearrangement links TRBV6-1 to TRBJ2-1, with D maybe TRBD1 (6 bases). Sequenced material: naive CD8+ T cells sorted from blood. CDR3 nucleotide sequence: TGTGCCAGCAGAATACACAGGGAAGCTGAGCAGTTCTTC. This translates into CASRIHREAEQFF.